This passage covers 21 T cell receptor beta chains from one sample sequenced in a study of CD8 T cells in ankylosing spondylitis. Using its own MiXCR run on the 5' RACE reads, TCRdb lists one record per CDR3 protein. The sample includes 200,000 to 250,000 distinct CDR3 sequences, about 10% of them seen just once. Specimen: blood, either unsorted or a sorted T cell fraction (not recorded which). These receptors were taken from a male donor with ankylosing spondylitis or in good health (not recorded which).

This clonotype was seen ten or more times. The chain uses TRBV15 and TRBJ2-7; 8 bases line up with TRBD2. CDR3 length equals 16 residues. The V segment lost 0 bases and the J segment 5 bases; nucleotides outside the gene matches: 9. Germline V lookup: CDR1 LNHNV, CDR2 YYDKDF (reference sequence). The CDR3 coding sequence is TGTGCCACCAGCAGAGAGTCGGGAGGGGGTGTCGACGAGCAGTACTTC. Protein sequence: CATSRESGGGVDEQYF. Together with reference TRBV15 and TRBJ2-7, the CDR3 gives the full variable domain: DAMVIQNPRYQVTQFGKPVTLSCSQTLNHNVMYWYQQKSSQAPKLLFHYYDKDFNNEADTPDNFQSRRPNTSFCFLDIRSPGLGDTAMYLCATSRESGGGVDEQYFGPGTRLTVT.

In its sample, this clonotype was seen many times. J is TRBJ2-2 and V is TRBV9; TRBD2 matches at 9 bases. V shed 0 bases, J shed 1 base, and the junction held 1 base outside the gene matches. The V gene's germline CDR1 is SGDLS and CDR2 YYNGEE. The CDR3 extends over 16 amino acids. The CDR3 loop is CASSVVSGGNTGELFF. CDR3 bases: TGTGCCAGCAGCGTAGTTAGCGGGGGGAACACCGGGGAGCTGTTTTTT. Full variable domain (remainder filled in from reference TRBV9 and TRBJ2-2): DSGVTQTPKHLITATGQRVTLRCSPRSGDLSVYWYQQSLDQGLQFLIQYYNGEERAKGNILERFSAQQFPDLHSELNLSSLELGDSALYFCASSVVSGGNTGELFFGEGSRLTVL.

Many counts were recorded for this clonotype. The chain links TRBV9 to TRBJ2-2, with D uncertain. CDR1 and CDR2 (germline): SGDLS, YYNGEE. V was shortened by 2 bases and J by 6 bases, with 14 bases between the two germline ends. The CDR3 is 15 residues long. In DNA, the CDR3 is TGTGCCAGCAGCGTTGCCGACTTGGCCGCCGGGGAGCTGTTTTTT. The encoded protein is CASSVADLAAGELFF.

The sample holds many counts of this clonotype. The V gene is TRBV12-3 or TRBV12-4, the J gene TRBJ2-1; 13 bases are a match to TRBD2. Germline trimming cut 6 bases from V and 4 bases from J; bases unmatched to any gene: 6. The CDR3 is 16 residues long. The DNA for the CDR3 is TGTGCCAGCAGAGCGGGACTAGCGGGACCTTACAATGAGCAGTTCTTC. Translated, it gives CASRAGLAGPYNEQFF.

To note about this clonotype: This clone may be a read error of a much larger clone one base away. The V and J genes are TRBV7-3 and TRBJ2-2; D ambiguous. From germline, CDR1 is SGHTA and CDR2 FQGTGA. V lost 3 bases and J lost 1, with 3 bases in between. This CDR3 has 13 amino acids. DNA of the CDR3: TGTGCCAGCAGCTTCAAGAACACCGGGGAGCTGTTTTTT. This sequence encodes CASSFKNTGELFF. The complete variable domain, with remaining parts taken from reference TRBV7-3 and TRBJ2-2, reads GAGVSQTPSNKVTEKGKYVELRCDPISGHTALYWYRQSLGQGPEFLIYFQGTGAADDSGLPNDRFFAVRPEGSVSTLKIQRTERGDSAVYLCASSFKNTGELFFGEGSRLTVL.

This clonotype was seen repeatedly, ten times or more. V and J are TRBV14 and TRBJ2-7; TRBD1 might be the D (6 bases). V lost 1 base, J lost 12 bases, and 13 bases lay in between. This CDR3 has 12 residues. In germline, CDR1 is SGHDN, CDR2 FVKESK. CDR3: CASSQGVGTRYF. The CDR3 DNA reads as TGTGCCAGCAGCCAAGGAGTGGGGACAAGGTACTTC.

This clonotype came up many times. CDR3 nucleotides: TGCAGCGTTGGGGACAGAAATGAAAAACTGTTTTTT. This translates into CSVGDRNEKLFF. This chain joins TRBV29-1 and TRBJ1-4; TRBD1 agrees at 7 bases. After removal of 4 bases from V and 5 bases from J, the junction contained 1 base not matched to a gene. The CDR3 totals 12 residues. The germline CDR1 and CDR2 sequences are SQVTM and ANQGSEA.

For this clonotype: An end of the junction differs from the germline gene, which may be a read error. The genes are TRBV2 and TRBJ1-5; 7 bases agree with TRBD1. This CDR3 region has 16 residues. CDR1 is SNHLY and CDR2 is FYNNEI in the germline V gene. The CDR3 DNA follows: TGTGCCATCAACGTCAGGGGGATCCGGAGCAATCAGCCCCAGCAATTT. Translation gives CAINVRGIRSNQPQQF.

There are a few counts of this clonotype. V and J are TRBV20-1 and TRBJ2-1, with TRBD2 identical over 7 bases. The CDR3 runs 14 residues. CDR1 is DFQATT, CDR2 SNEGSKA, per germline (reference sequence). V dropped 3 bases and J dropped 1; count of bases not matched to a gene: 3. The CDR3 DNA reads TGCAGTGCTAGGCGGGGGACGTCCTACAATGAGCAGTTCTTC. Protein sequence: CSARRGTSYNEQFF.

This clonotype was observed at least ten times. In DNA, the CDR3 is TGCGCCAGCAGCATCGGGACGACCGGAAAAGAGACCCAGTACTTC. This encodes CASSIGTTGKETQYF. The genes are TRBV5-1 and TRBJ2-5; D is possibly TRBD1 or TRBD2 (5 bases each). Germline lookup yields CDR1 SGHRS and CDR2 YFSETQ. The V end lost 4 bases, the J end lost 3 bases, and 16 bases lay between the germline ends. This CDR3 has 15 amino acids.

This chain connects TRBV3-1 to TRBJ1-2, with D uncertain. The CDR3 loop spans 15 amino acids. CDR1 is LGHDT, CDR2 YNNKEL, per germline (reference sequence). V lost 5 bases and J 4 bases, leaving 17 bases between the germline ends. In DNA, the CDR3 is TGTGCCAGCAGCAAGCACGACCCTCGAATCTATGGCTACACCTTC. Encoded protein: CASSKHDPRIYGYTF.

This clonotype was counted at least ten times. The chain employs TRBV12-3 or TRBV12-4 and TRBJ2-6; D is undetermined. This CDR3 has 15 amino acids. The V end lost 5 bases, the J end lost 2 bases, and 10 bases lay between the germline ends. The CDR3 is CASSLTLPGANVLTF. DNA of the CDR3: TGTGCCAGCAGTCTAACATTACCTGGGGCCAACGTCCTGACTTTC.

The CDR3 coding sequence is TGTGCCAGCAGTGAAGCGCTAGGGAAACTTGAAGCTTTCTTT. This translates into CASSEALGKLEAFF. The V call is TRBV2, the J call TRBJ1-1; unclear D gene. The CDR3 extends over 14 amino acids. Germline CDR1 SNHLY, CDR2 FYNNEI. Trimming stripped 0 bases from V and 7 bases from J, with 12 bases between.

This clonotype was counted ten times or more. The chain has TRBV29-1 and TRBJ1-4, with D perhaps TRBD1 (5 bases). V was pared by 6 bases and J by 7 bases, with 12 bases between. Germline loops: CDR1 SQVTM, CDR2 ANQGSEA. The length of the CDR3 is 12 residues. This chain's CDR3 is CSVAGTGEKLFF. CDR3 DNA: TGCAGCGTGGCGGGGACGGGTGAAAAACTGTTTTTT. Combining the CDR3 with reference TRBV29-1 and TRBJ1-4 gives the whole variable domain SAVISQKPSRDICQRGTSLTIQCQVDSQVTMMFWYRQQPGQSLTLIATANQGSEATYESGFVIDKFPISRPNLTFSTLTVSNMSPEDSSIYLCSVAGTGEKLFFGSGTQLSVL.

This clonotype was detected ten times or more. This CDR3 reads CASSPRGDPYGYTF. DNA for the CDR3: TGTGCCAGCAGCCCTAGGGGGGATCCCTATGGCTACACCTTC. This chain uses TRBV7-2 with TRBJ1-2; a weak D match, TRBD1 (6 bases). Germline assignment: CDR1 SGHTA and CDR2 FQGNSA. V lost 5 bases, J lost 4 bases, and 14 bases lay in between. This CDR3 region has 14 residues.

This clonotype was found many times. The J gene is TRBJ2-5, the V gene TRBV29-1; D call uncertain. Germline V CDR1 and CDR2: SQVTM, ANQGSEA. This CDR3 has 12 amino acids. The germline V and J ends were trimmed by 4 bases and 4 bases, with 10 bases remaining between them. CDR3 loop: CSVGGSGETQYF. In DNA form, the CDR3 reads TGCAGCGTTGGGGGTTCGGGAGAGACCCAGTACTTC.

This clonotype was picked up a small number of times. The chain links TRBV7-3 to TRBJ2-1; TRBD2 agrees at 8 bases. After removal of 4 bases from V and 7 bases from J, the junction contained 6 bases not matched to a gene. The CDR3 consists of 14 residues. The germline gives CDR1 SGHTA, CDR2 FQGTGA. The CDR3 region has the DNA TGTGCCAGCAGCTCCAGCGGGGGCCAGAATGAGCAGTTCTTC. Translation: CASSSSGGQNEQFF.

This clonotype was counted many times. This chain links TRBV20-1 with TRBJ2-7, with D possibly TRBD2 on 5 matching bases. Germline lookup yields CDR1 DFQATT and CDR2 SNEGSKA (reference sequence). The CDR3 has 15 residues. Trimming cost V 5 bases and J 0 bases, with 17 bases left between them. The CDR3 nucleotides read TGCAGTGCTCTAAAAACCGGACTCCGCTCCTACGAGCAGTACTTC. Protein: CSALKTGLRSYEQYF.

This chain connects TRBV6-1 to TRBJ2-3, with D hard to call. V gave up 6 bases and J gave up 4 bases, with 17 bases separating them. CDR1 is MNHNS, CDR2 SASEGT, per germline. The CDR3 spans 15 residues. CDR3 sequence: CASSALLAAPDTQYF. In DNA form, the CDR3 reads TGTGCCAGCAGCGCCCTTCTGGCGGCCCCAGATACGCAGTATTTT.

In this sample, this clonotype turned up many times. The V and J genes are TRBV3-1 and TRBJ1-2; 7 nucleotides match TRBD1. Germline CDR1 is LGHDT and CDR2 is YNNKEL (reference sequence). The CDR3 loop spans 16 amino acids. The J segment lost 2 bases and the V segment lost 3 bases, leaving 9 bases of the junction unmatched. The CDR3 nucleotides are TGTGCCAGCAGCCAGAGACCCGACAGGGCGAACTATGGCTACACCTTC. Protein: CASSQRPDRANYGYTF.

The V call is TRBV2, the J call TRBJ2-6; TRBD1 aligns across 7 bases. V shed 5 bases, J shed 0 bases, and the junction held 4 bases outside the gene matches. The CDR3 sequence is 16 residues long. Per germline, CDR1 SNHLY and CDR2 FYNNEI. CDR3: CASSMGQSSGANVLTF. DNA for the CDR3: TGTGCCAGCAGTATGGGACAGTCCTCTGGGGCCAACGTCCTGACTTTC.